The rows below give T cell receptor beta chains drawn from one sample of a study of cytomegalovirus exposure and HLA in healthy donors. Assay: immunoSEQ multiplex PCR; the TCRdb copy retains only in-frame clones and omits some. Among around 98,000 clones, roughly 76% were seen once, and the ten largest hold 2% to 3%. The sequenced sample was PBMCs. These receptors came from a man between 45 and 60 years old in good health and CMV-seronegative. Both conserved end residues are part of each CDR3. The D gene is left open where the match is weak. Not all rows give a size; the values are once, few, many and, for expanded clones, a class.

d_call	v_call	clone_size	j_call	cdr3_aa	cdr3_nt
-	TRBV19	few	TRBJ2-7	CASSITENSRIEQYF	TGTGCCAGTAGTATAACCGAGAACTCGCGCATCGAGCAGTACTTC
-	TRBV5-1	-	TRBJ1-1	CASSFAGAEAFF	TGCGCCAGCAGCTTCGCGGGCGCTGAAGCTTTCTTT
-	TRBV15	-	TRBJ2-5	CATSRGRKETQYF	TGTGCCACCAGCAGAGGCAGGAAAGAGACCCAGTACTTC
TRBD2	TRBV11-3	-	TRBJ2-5	CASSWGLAGYQETQYF	TGTGCCAGCAGCTGGGGACTAGCGGGGTACCAAGAGACCCAGTACTTC
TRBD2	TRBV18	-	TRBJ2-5	CASSPSPSGGSEQYF	TGTGCCAGCTCACCATCGCCTAGCGGGGGCTCAGAGCAGTACTTC
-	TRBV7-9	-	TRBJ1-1	CASRYSVNTEAFF	TGTGCCAGCAGGTATAGCGTGAACACTGAAGCTTTCTTT
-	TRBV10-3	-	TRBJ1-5	CAISEGGSQPQHF	TGTGCCATCAGTGAGGGGGGCAGCCAGCCCCAGCATTTT
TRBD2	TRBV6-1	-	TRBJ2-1	CASSPLAGADNEQFF	TGTGCCAGCAGTCCACTAGCGGGAGCCGACAATGAGCAGTTCTTC
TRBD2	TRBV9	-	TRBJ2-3	CASSFTSGSTDTQYF	TGTGCCAGCAGCTTTACTAGCGGGAGCACAGATACGCAGTATTTT
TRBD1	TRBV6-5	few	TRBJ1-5	CATGAGGSMQPQHF	TGTGCCACCGGGGCAGGGGGCTCTATGCAGCCCCAGCATTTT
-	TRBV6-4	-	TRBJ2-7	CASKGRQGGYEQYF	TGTGCCAGCAAAGGGAGGCAGGGGGGCTACGAGCAGTACTTC
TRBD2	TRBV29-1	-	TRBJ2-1	CSGASGRGNEQFF	TGCAGCGGAGCTAGCGGGAGGGGAAATGAGCAGTTCTTC
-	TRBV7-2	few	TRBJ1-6	CASSVQGNSPLHF	TGTGCCAGCAGCGTCCAGGGAAATTCACCCCTCCACTTT
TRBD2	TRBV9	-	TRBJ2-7	CASSGGGSPYEQYF	TGTGCCAGCAGCGGGGGGGGTAGTCCCTACGAGCAGTACTTC
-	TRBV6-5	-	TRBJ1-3	CASSYSQGNENTIYF	TGTGCCAGCAGTTACTCTCAGGGGAACGAAAACACCATATATTTT
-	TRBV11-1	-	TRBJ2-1	CASSLGRLPSYNEQFF	TGTGCCAGCAGCTTAGGGCGGTTACCCTCCTACAATGAGCAGTTCTTC
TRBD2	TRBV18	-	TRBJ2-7	CASSPPGLAVPSYEQYF	TGTGCCAGCTCACCACCGGGACTAGCGGTCCCCTCCTACGAGCAGTACTTC
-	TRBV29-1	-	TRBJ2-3	CSVRKGVFGTDTQYF	TGCAGCGTACGGAAGGGGGTATTCGGCACAGATACGCAGTATTTT
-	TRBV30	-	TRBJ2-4	CAWGGENIQYF	TGTGCCTGGGGCGGGGAAAACATTCAGTACTTC
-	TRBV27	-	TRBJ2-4	CASSSSSGQAYSAKNIQYF	-
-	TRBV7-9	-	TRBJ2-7	CASSLGTGSYEQYF	TGTGCCAGCAGCTTAGGGACTGGCTCCTACGAGCAGTACTTC
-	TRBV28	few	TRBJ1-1	CASSLWGEGRLNTEAFF	TGTGCCAGCAGTTTATGGGGGGAGGGACGGTTGAACACTGAAGCTTTCTTT
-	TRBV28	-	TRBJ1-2	CASSLAGNYGYTF	TGTGCCAGCAGTTTAGCGGGAAACTATGGCTACACCTTC
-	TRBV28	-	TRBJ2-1	CASSRTNPYNEQFF	TGTGCCAGCAGTCGGACTAACCCCTACAATGAGCAGTTCTTC
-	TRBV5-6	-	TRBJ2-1	CASSFGLGRNNEQFF	TGTGCCAGCAGCTTCGGACTGGGAAGAAACAATGAGCAGTTCTTC
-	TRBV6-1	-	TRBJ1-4	CASRNANRNNEKLFF	TGTGCCAGCCGAAACGCGAACAGAAATAATGAAAAACTGTTTTTT
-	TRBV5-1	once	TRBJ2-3	CASSLGQTTDTQYF	TGCGCCAGCAGCTTGGGGCAGACAACAGATACGCAGTATTTT
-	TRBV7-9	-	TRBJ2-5	CSVRIPGETQYF	TGTTCCGTAAGAATTCCCGGGGAGACCCAGTACTTC
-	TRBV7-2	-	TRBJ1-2	CASSLGFPLQGDYGYTF	TGTGCCAGCAGCTTAGGTTTCCCCCTACAGGGTGACTATGGCTACACCTTC
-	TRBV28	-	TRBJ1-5	CASSLVRGNQPQHF	TGTGCCAGCAGTTTAGTACGGGGGAATCAGCCCCAGCATTTT
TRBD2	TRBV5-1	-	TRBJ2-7	CASSYGTSAYYEQYF	TGCGCCAGCAGTTATGGGACTAGCGCTTACTACGAGCAGTACTTC
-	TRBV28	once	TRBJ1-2	CASSLGQLGYTF	TGTGCCAGCAGTCTAGGACAGCTTGGCTACACCTTC
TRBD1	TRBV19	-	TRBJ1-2	CASDGPGTGVFGYTF	TGTGCCAGTGATGGGCCCGGGACAGGGGTTTTCGGCTACACCTTC
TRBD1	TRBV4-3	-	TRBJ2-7	CASSRRRGTGRYEQYF	TGCGCCAGCAGCCGAAGACGTGGGACAGGTAGATACGAGCAGTACTTC
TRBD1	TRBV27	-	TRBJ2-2	CASSPHGQGLGTGELFF	TGTGCCAGCAGTCCACATGGACAGGGCTTGGGGACCGGGGAGCTGTTTTTT
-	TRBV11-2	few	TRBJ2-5	CASSPWQNQETQYF	TGTGCCAGCAGCCCCTGGCAGAACCAAGAGACCCAGTACTTC
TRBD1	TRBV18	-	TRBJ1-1	CASSPSRGRLNTEAFF	TGTGCCAGCTCACCTTCGAGGGGGCGGCTGAACACTGAAGCTTTCTTT
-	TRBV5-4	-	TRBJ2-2	CASSLNSKNTGELFF	TGTGCCAGCAGCTTGAATTCCAAGAACACCGGGGAGCTGTTTTTT
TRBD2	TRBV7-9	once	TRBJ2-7	CASSPARGAVHEQYF	TGTGCCAGCAGCCCGGCGCGGGGGGCCGTCCACGAGCAGTACTTC
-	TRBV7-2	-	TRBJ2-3	CASSLGGGGGTDTQYF	TGTGCCAGCAGCCTAGGGGGAGGGGGGGGGACAGATACGCAGTATTTT
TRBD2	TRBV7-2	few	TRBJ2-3	CASRLTGTSGGGDTQYF	TGTGCCAGCAGATTAACCGGGACTAGCGGGGGAGGGGATACGCAGTATTTT
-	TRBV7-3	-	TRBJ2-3	CASSLSGVRRSTDTQYF	TGTGCCAGCAGCTTATCGGGGGTGCGGAGGAGCACAGATACGCAGTATTTT
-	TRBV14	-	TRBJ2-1	CASSQDGHAYRAYYNEQFF	TGTGCCAGCAGCCAAGACGGACACGCGTACAGGGCTTACTACAATGAGCAGTTCTTC
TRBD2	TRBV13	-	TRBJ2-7	CASSRTGLAGGVVLREQYF	TGTGCCAGCAGTCGTACCGGACTAGCAGGAGGGGTAGTTCTTCGCGAGCAGTACTTC
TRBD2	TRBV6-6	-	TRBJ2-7	CASRLGTSGYSYEQYF	TGTGCCAGCAGGCTGGGCACTAGCGGGTACTCCTACGAGCAGTACTTC
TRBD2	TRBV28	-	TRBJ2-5	CASSFYGTSGGHQETQYF	TGTGCCAGCAGTTTCTACGGGACTAGCGGGGGCCACCAAGAGACCCAGTACTTC
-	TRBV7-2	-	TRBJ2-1	CASSLGGGHEQFF	TGTGCCAGCAGCTTAGGTGGAGGGCATGAGCAGTTCTTC
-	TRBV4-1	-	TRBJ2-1	CASSQVVYNEQFF	TGCGCCAGCAGCCAAGTTGTATACAATGAGCAGTTCTTC
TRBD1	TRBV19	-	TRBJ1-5	CASSWDRDSNQPQHF	TGTGCCAGTAGCTGGGACAGGGACAGCAATCAGCCCCAGCATTTT
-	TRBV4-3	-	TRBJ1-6	CASSQSSIGSPLHF	TGCGCCAGCAGCCAGAGTTCGATCGGTTCACCCCTCCACTTT
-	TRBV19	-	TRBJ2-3	CASSIQGLLTDTQYF	TGTGCCAGTAGTATACAGGGGCTACTCACAGATACGCAGTATTTT
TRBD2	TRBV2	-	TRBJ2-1	CASSEGSRGVQFF	TGTGCCAGCAGTGAGGGGTCCCGGGGGGTACAGTTCTTC
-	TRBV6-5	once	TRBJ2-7	CASSRLNYEQYF	TGTGCCAGCAGTCGACTAAACTACGAGCAGTACTTC
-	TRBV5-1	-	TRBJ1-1	CASSLDLNTEAFF	TGCGCCAGCAGCTTGGACTTGAACACTGAAGCTTTCTTT
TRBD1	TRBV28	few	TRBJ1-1	CASSLMGQGLGTEAFF	TGTGCCAGCAGTTTAATGGGACAGGGGTTGGGCACTGAAGCTTTCTTT